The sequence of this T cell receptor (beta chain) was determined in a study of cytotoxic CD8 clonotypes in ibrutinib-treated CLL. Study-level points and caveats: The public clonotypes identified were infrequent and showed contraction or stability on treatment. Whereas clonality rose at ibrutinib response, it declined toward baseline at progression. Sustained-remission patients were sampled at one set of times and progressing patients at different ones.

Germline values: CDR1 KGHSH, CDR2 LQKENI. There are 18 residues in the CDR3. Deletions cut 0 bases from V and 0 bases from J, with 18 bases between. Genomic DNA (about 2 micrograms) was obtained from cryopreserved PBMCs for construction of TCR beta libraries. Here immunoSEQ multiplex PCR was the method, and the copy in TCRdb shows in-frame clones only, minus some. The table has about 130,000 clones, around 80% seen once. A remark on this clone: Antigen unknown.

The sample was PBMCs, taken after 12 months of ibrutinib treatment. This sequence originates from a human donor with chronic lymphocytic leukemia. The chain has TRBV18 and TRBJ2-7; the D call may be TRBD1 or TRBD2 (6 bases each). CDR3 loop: CASSPPGARREPSYEQYF. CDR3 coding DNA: TGTGCCAGCTCACCACCGGGGGCCCGGAGGGAGCCCTCCTACGAGCAGTACTTC.